These 27 T cell receptor beta chains originate from one sample sequenced in a study of T cell changes during pregnancy in multiple sclerosis. Generated by immunoSEQ multiplex PCR, the TCRdb table keeps only in-frame clones and is missing some. The sample comprises 70,000 to 80,000 clones, around 93% of which are singletons, and about 0.93% rests with the top ten. The sample here was peripheral blood, taken in the first trimester of pregnancy. These receptors were taken from a female donor with multiple sclerosis, enrolled in a pregnancy study.

The rearrangement uses TRBV19 and TRBJ2-1, with 13 positions matching TRBD2. V dropped 3 bases and J dropped 0; count of bases not matched to a gene: 8. This CDR3 contains 19 residues. CDR1 LNHDA and CDR2 SQIVND come from the germline V gene (reference sequence). The CDR3: CASSMPRGLAGVSYNEQFF. DNA of the CDR3: TGTGCCAGTAGTATGCCCAGAGGACTAGCGGGAGTCTCCTACAATGAGCAGTTCTTC.

The gene calls are TRBV2 and TRBJ1-1, with 9 bases aligning to TRBD1. The junction had 2 bases not matched to a gene; V was cut back by 6 bases and J by 3 bases. The CDR3 runs 13 residues. The V gene's germline CDR1 is SNHLY and CDR2 FYNNEI. The CDR3 loop is CASRTGGDTEAFF. The CDR3 bases are TGTGCCAGCAGGACAGGGGGTGACACTGAAGCTTTCTTT. The complete variable domain, with remaining parts taken from reference TRBV2 and TRBJ1-1, reads EPEVTQTPSHQVTQMGQEVILRCVPISNHLYFYWYRQILGQKVEFLVSFYNNEISEKSEIFDDQFSVERPDGSNFTLKIRSTKLEDSAMYFCASRTGGDTEAFFGQGTRLTVV.

The chain is built from TRBV7-9 and TRBJ2-3, with D hard to call. The germline V gene encodes CDR1 SEHNR and CDR2 FQNEAQ (reference sequence). The germline V and J ends were trimmed by 4 bases and 5 bases, with 13 bases remaining between them. This CDR3 comprises 14 residues. In nucleotides, the CDR3 is TGTGCCAGCAGCTCGCAGACAATACGAGATACGCAGTATTTT. Amino acids: CASSSQTIRDTQYF. The full variable domain, completed using reference TRBV7-9 and TRBJ2-3, is DTGVSQNPRHKITKRGQNVTFRCDPISEHNRLYWYRQTLGQGPEFLTYFQNEAQLEKSRLLSDRFSAERPKGSFSTLEIQRTEQGDSAMYLCASSSQTIRDTQYFGPGTRLTVL.

The V gene is TRBV6-1, the J gene TRBJ1-2; D not certain. The germline V gene encodes CDR1 MNHNS and CDR2 SASEGT. The CDR3 covers 14 residues. Trimming shortened V by 6 bases and J by 9 bases, and 20 bases separated the two germline ends. CDR3: CASRGEVRVARYTF. The DNA of the CDR3 is TGTGCCAGCAGGGGAGAAGTCCGGGTCGCTCGCTACACCTTC.

The V and J genes are TRBV10-1 and TRBJ2-2, with D tentatively TRBD2 (6 bases). Germline CDR1 and CDR2: WNHNN and SYGVQD (reference sequence). The V gene lost 3 bases and the J gene lost 4 bases, with 9 bases spanning the gap. The CDR3 runs to 14 residues. CDR3 residues: CASSERDFTGELFF. The CDR3 region has the DNA TGCGCCAGCAGTGAAAGGGACTTCACCGGGGAGCTGTTTTTT.

The V and J genes are TRBV27 and TRBJ2-2; 11 bases align to TRBD2. The germline V gene encodes CDR1 MNHEY and CDR2 SMNVEV (reference sequence). V shed 5 bases and J 7 bases; nucleotides not matched to a gene: 15. The length of the CDR3 is 18 residues. CDR3 DNA: TGTGCCAGCAGTCTTATCAGGACTAGCGGGCTTTCTGACGGGGAGCTGTTTTTT. Residues: CASSLIRTSGLSDGELFF.

The V call is TRBV27, the J call TRBJ2-7, with D possibly matching TRBD1 (6 bases). Germline CDR1 and CDR2: MNHEY and SMNVEV (reference sequence). The CDR3 loop spans 14 amino acids. V gave up 6 bases and J gave up 9 bases, with 21 bases separating them. CDR3 sequence reads: CASSPVVTGAPQYF. CDR3 sequence (DNA): TGTGCCAGCAGCCCTGTGGTGACAGGTGCCCCGCAGTACTTC.

This clone has more than one count but fewer than ten. The rearrangement joins TRBV7-9 to TRBJ2-1; TRBD2 is a possible D gene (6 bases). Germline V CDR1 and CDR2: SEHNR, FQNEAQ (reference sequence). V was pared by 6 bases and J by 5 bases, with 14 bases between. This CDR3 is built from 14 residues. The CDR3 coding sequence is TGTGCCAGCAGTCTTTTAGGAGGGGACAATGAGCAGTTCTTC. Translated, it gives CASSLLGGDNEQFF.

CDR3 protein: CASSDSRQETQYF. As DNA, the CDR3 is TGTGCCAGCAGTGATAGTCGCCAAGAGACCCAGTACTTC. The chain uses TRBV2 and TRBJ2-5; D gene unclear. Germline V lookup: CDR1 SNHLY, CDR2 FYNNEI. Between the trimmed V and J ends, which lost 3 bases and 1 base, there was a span of 6 bases. The CDR3 sequence is 13 residues long.

The rearrangement joins TRBV18 to TRBJ1-2; the match to TRBD1 covers 7 bases. J gave up 2 bases and V 4 bases, and 10 bases lay outside the gene matches. Per the germline V gene, CDR1 is KGHSH and CDR2 is LQKENI. The CDR3 consists of 16 residues. CDR3 sequence (DNA): TGTGCCAGCTCACGAACGACGGCAGGGGGAAACTATGGCTACACCTTC. Translated: CASSRTTAGGNYGYTF.

The rearrangement links TRBV28 to TRBJ1-5; D is undetermined. Trimming cost V 5 bases and J 9 bases, with 8 bases left between them. This CDR3 comprises 11 residues. CDR1 MDHEN and CDR2 SYDVKM come from the germline V gene. The CDR3 region has the DNA TGTGCCAGCAGTCCAATCGGGCCCCAGCATTTT. Translated: CASSPIGPQHF.

This clone was picked up a small number of times. The genes are TRBV19 and TRBJ1-5; D not resolved. CDR1 LNHDA and CDR2 SQIVND come from the germline V gene (reference sequence). Between the trimmed V and J ends, which lost 1 base and 9 bases, there was a span of 7 bases. The CDR3 contains 12 residues. The CDR3 here is CASSIVAGPQHF. CDR3 DNA sequence: TGTGCCAGTAGTATAGTCGCCGGGCCCCAGCATTTT. Looking up the rest from reference TRBV19 and TRBJ1-5 gives the full variable domain: DGGITQSPKYLFRKEGQNVTLSCEQNLNHDAMYWYRQDPGQGLRLIYYSQIVNDFQKGDIAEGYSVSREKKESFPLTVTSAQKNPTAFYLCASSIVAGPQHFGDGTRLSIL.

V usage is TRBV27 and J usage is TRBJ1-2; no clear D gene. The CDR3 runs 13 residues. Trimming removed 8 bases from V and 2 bases from J, with 12 bases in between. Looked up from germline, CDR1 is MNHEY and CDR2 is SMNVEV (reference sequence). CDR3 protein: CASGPFANYGYTF. The CDR3, as DNA: TGTGCCAGCGGGCCTTTTGCCAACTATGGCTACACCTTC.

This chain's CDR3 is CASSQETGEEKLFF. The CDR3 region has the DNA TGTGCCAGCTCACAGGAAACAGGGGAAGAAAAACTGTTTTTT. J is TRBJ1-4 and V is TRBV18, with 7 bases lining up with TRBD1. CDR1 and CDR2 from the germline V gene are KGHSH and LQKENI. J gave up 8 bases and V 4 bases, and 7 bases lay outside the gene matches. CDR3 size: 14 residues.

The chain uses TRBV19 and TRBJ2-5; D possibly corresponds to TRBD2 (5 bases). The CDR3 extends over 13 amino acids. V was clipped by 3 bases and J by 5 bases, with 10 bases between them. The V gene's germline CDR1 is LNHDA and CDR2 SQIVND (reference sequence). CDR3 bases: TGTGCCAGTAGTATCGGGGATGGGGAGACCCAGTACTTC. Amino acids: CASSIGDGETQYF.

The V gene is TRBV18, the J gene TRBJ2-1, with TRBD1 as a possible D gene (6 bases). V was pared by 2 bases and J by 5 bases, with 13 bases between. CDR3 length: 15 amino acids. Germline lookup yields CDR1 KGHSH and CDR2 LQKENI. In DNA form, the CDR3 reads TGTGCCAGCTCACCAACCCCGGGACACAACAATGAGCAGTTCTTC. Its translation: CASSPTPGHNNEQFF.

This clone was counted once. V usage is TRBV5-1 and J usage is TRBJ1-1; a weak D match, TRBD1 (5 bases). Germline V lookup: CDR1 SGHRS, CDR2 YFSETQ. CDR3 length: 16 residues. Deletions cut 0 bases from V and 5 bases from J, with 17 bases between. The CDR3 loop reads CASSLDPVSGVTEAFF. In nucleotides, the CDR3 is TGCGCCAGCAGCTTGGATCCCGTCTCGGGGGTTACTGAAGCTTTCTTT.

The J gene is TRBJ2-3, the V gene TRBV6-1; 14 nucleotides agree with TRBD2. The CDR3 totals 15 residues. The germline CDR1 and CDR2 sequences are MNHNS and SASEGT. V gave up 4 bases and J gave up 4 bases; unmatched junction bases: 1. The CDR3 DNA reads TGTGCCAGCAGTGGACTAGCGGGAGGGCCAGATACGCAGTATTTT. It yields the protein CASSGLAGGPDTQYF.

The genes are TRBV27 and TRBJ1-2; weak D call: TRBD1 (6 bases). The CDR3 has 13 amino acids. Trimming took 6 bases from V and 3 from J, leaving 11 bases between them. Germline V gene lookup returns CDR1 MNHEY and CDR2 SMNVEV (reference sequence). CDR3: CASSPDRHYGYTF. The CDR3 DNA sequence: TGTGCCAGCAGCCCGGACAGACACTATGGCTACACCTTC.

The table lists this clone with a count of one. The J gene is TRBJ2-3, the V gene TRBV9, with D possibly being TRBD2 (7 bases). Germline loops: CDR1 SGDLS, CDR2 YYNGEE. The CDR3 runs 14 residues. Trimming cost V 4 bases and J 4 bases, with 13 bases left between them. Written as DNA, the CDR3 is TGTGCCAGCAGCCTTGAGGGGGGGGCAGATACGCAGTATTTT. Encoded protein: CASSLEGGADTQYF.

The V call is TRBV19, the J call TRBJ1-1; TRBD1 agrees at 7 bases. CDR1 and CDR2 (germline): LNHDA, SQIVND (reference sequence). The ends lost 6 bases at V and 1 base at J; junction bases unmatched: 5. The CDR3 runs to 14 residues. In DNA form, the CDR3 reads TGTGCCAGTAGAGGACAGGTGGAGAACACTGAAGCTTTCTTT. Amino acids: CASRGQVENTEAFF.

The chain uses TRBV19 and TRBJ2-3, with 7 bases that match TRBD1. CDR3 size: 16 residues. V lost 1 base, J lost 0 bases, and 4 bases stayed unmatched. Germline V gene data show CDR1 as LNHDA and CDR2 as SQIVND (reference sequence). The CDR3 region is CASSIGGTASTDTQYF. The CDR3 nucleotides read TGTGCCAGTAGTATAGGGGGGACAGCTAGCACAGATACGCAGTATTTT. Supplemented by reference TRBV19 and TRBJ2-3, the full variable domain reads DGGITQSPKYLFRKEGQNVTLSCEQNLNHDAMYWYRQDPGQGLRLIYYSQIVNDFQKGDIAEGYSVSREKKESFPLTVTSAQKNPTAFYLCASSIGGTASTDTQYFGPGTRLTVL.

The rearrangement links TRBV9 to TRBJ2-2, with TRBD2 identical over 15 bases. The V segment lost 4 bases and the J segment 4 bases; nucleotides outside the gene matches: 8. This CDR3 is 18 amino acids long. Germline CDR1 reads SGDLS; CDR2 reads YYNGEE. DNA of the CDR3: TGTGCCAGCAGCTCTCACCCGGGACTAGCGGGGGGCACCGGGGAGCTGTTTTTT. It is translated as CASSSHPGLAGGTGELFF.

This clone appeared a single time. The chain uses TRBV5-1 and TRBJ1-2; D uncertain. The germline V gene encodes CDR1 SGHRS and CDR2 YFSETQ. Trimming shortened V by 0 bases and J by 10 bases, and 13 bases separated the two germline ends. This CDR3 comprises 13 residues. DNA of the CDR3: TGCGCCAGCAGCTTGGCCCCGGCCGCGGTCTACACCTTC. Protein: CASSLAPAAVYTF.

The V call is TRBV10-3, the J call TRBJ1-1, with D possibly matching TRBD1 (5 bases). Trimming shortened V by 3 bases and J by 3 bases, and 11 bases separated the two germline ends. CDR3 length: 14 amino acids. CDR1 and CDR2 from the germline V gene are ENHRY and SYGVKD. CDR3: CAISEGRGDTEAFF. The CDR3 DNA follows: TGTGCCATCAGTGAAGGGCGGGGGGACACTGAAGCTTTCTTT.

V usage is TRBV28 and J usage is TRBJ2-5, with 7 bases fitting TRBD2. CDR3 length: 14 residues. Germline CDR1 reads MDHEN; CDR2 reads SYDVKM. Germline trimming cut 7 bases from V and 5 bases from J; bases unmatched to any gene: 10. The CDR3 DNA is TGTGCCAGCATCTCGACTAGCCCCGAGGAGACCCAGTACTTC. It encodes CASISTSPEETQYF.

The rearrangement uses TRBV11-2 and TRBJ2-3; TRBD1 might be the D (8 bases). Trimming removed 3 bases at V and 2 bases at J, with 15 bases between. Germline-derived CDR1 and CDR2 are SGHAT and FQNNGV. The CDR3 is 16 amino acids. In DNA form, the CDR3 reads TGTGCCAGCAGCTTTCTACAGGGGGGGGCCACAGATACGCAGTATTTT. Its protein product is CASSFLQGGATDTQYF.